The clone carrying this TCR beta chain has a handful of counts. Germline-derived CDR1 and CDR2 are SGHVS and FQNEAQ. After removal of 5 bases from V and 2 bases from J, the junction contained 4 bases not matched to a gene. The CDR3 consists of 15 residues. The entry originates in a study of blood T cell repertoires in COVID-19. The protocol was immunoSEQ multiplex PCR, while the TCRdb copy is restricted to in-frame clones and leaves out a portion. The sample lists about 260,000 clones, about 83% seen once, with roughly 2% in the top ten. What was sequenced was PBMCs or T cells enriched from blood (not recorded which). The clonotype was recovered from a woman aged 50 to 65 who had recovered from COVID-19. This chain links TRBV7-8 with TRBJ1-2, with 11 bases matching TRBD1. The CDR3: CASSLGQGANYGYTF. CDR3 sequence (DNA): TGTGCCAGCAGCCTTGGACAGGGGGCGAACTATGGCTACACCTTC.